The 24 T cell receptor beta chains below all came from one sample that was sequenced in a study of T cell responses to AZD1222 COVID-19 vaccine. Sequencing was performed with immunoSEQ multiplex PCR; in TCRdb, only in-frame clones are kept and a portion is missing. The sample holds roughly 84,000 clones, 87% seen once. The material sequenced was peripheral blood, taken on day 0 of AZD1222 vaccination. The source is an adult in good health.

The CDR3 DNA reads TGTGCCAGCAGTTTAGGCAGACAAGAGACCCAGTACTTC. This gives the protein CASSLGRQETQYF. The chain carries TRBV27 and TRBJ2-5, with no clear D. V shed 2 bases and J shed 2 bases, with 6 bases lying between them. The CDR3 contains 13 residues. From germline, CDR1 is MNHEY and CDR2 SMNVEV (reference sequence).

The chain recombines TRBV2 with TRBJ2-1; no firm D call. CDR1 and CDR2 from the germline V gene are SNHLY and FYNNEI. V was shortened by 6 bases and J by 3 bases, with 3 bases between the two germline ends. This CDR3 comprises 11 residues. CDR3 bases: TGTGCCAGCAGCCTCTACAATGAGCAGTTCTTC. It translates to CASSLYNEQFF. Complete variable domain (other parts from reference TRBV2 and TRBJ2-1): EPEVTQTPSHQVTQMGQEVILRCVPISNHLYFYWYRQILGQKVEFLVSFYNNEISEKSEIFDDQFSVERPDGSNFTLKIRSTKLEDSAMYFCASSLYNEQFFGPGTRLTVL.

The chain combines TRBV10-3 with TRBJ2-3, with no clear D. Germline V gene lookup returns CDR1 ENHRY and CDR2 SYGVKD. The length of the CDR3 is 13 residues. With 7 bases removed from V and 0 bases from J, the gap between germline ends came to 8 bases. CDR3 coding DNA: TGTGCCATCAAAGGGTCAAGCACAGATACGCAGTATTTT. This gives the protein CAIKGSSTDTQYF.

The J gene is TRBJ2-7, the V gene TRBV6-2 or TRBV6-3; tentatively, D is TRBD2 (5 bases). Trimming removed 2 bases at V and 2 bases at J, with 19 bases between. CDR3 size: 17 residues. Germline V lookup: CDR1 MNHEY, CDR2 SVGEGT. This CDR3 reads CASSYNGGGPTAYEQYF. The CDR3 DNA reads TGTGCCAGCAGTTACAACGGAGGCGGGCCAACCGCCTACGAGCAGTACTTC.

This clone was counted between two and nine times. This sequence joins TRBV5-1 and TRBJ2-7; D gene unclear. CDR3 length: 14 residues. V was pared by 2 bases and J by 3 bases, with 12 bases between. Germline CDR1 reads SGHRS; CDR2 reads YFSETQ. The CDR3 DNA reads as TGCGCCAGCAGCTTTAGTCTGGACGGCTACGAGCAGTACTTC. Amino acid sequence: CASSFSLDGYEQYF.

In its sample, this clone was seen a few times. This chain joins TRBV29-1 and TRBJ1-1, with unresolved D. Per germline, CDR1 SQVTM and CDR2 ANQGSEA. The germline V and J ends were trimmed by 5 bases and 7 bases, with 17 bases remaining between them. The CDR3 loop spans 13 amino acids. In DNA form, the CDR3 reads TGCAGCGTTCGCGGACGGACCGAGGATGAAGCTTTCTTT. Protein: CSVRGRTEDEAFF.

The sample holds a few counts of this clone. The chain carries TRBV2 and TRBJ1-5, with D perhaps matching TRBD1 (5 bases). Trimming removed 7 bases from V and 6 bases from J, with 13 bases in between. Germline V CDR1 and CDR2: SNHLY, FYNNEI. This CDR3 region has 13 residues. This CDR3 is CASKQGWSQPQHF. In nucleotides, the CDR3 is TGTGCCAGCAAGCAGGGATGGAGTCAGCCCCAGCATTTT.

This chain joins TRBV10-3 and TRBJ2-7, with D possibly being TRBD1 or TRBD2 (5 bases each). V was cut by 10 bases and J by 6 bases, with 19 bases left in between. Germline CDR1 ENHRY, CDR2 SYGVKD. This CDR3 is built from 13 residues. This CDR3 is CATGRDAPGEQYF. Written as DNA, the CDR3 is TGTGCCACTGGTCGGGACGCCCCAGGCGAGCAGTACTTC.

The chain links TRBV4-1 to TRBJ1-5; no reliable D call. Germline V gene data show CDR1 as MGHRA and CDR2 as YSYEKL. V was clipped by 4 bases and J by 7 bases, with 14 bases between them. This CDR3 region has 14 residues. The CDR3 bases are TGCGCCAGCAGCCTCTTGACGTTTGCCCAGCCCCAGCATTTT. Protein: CASSLLTFAQPQHF.

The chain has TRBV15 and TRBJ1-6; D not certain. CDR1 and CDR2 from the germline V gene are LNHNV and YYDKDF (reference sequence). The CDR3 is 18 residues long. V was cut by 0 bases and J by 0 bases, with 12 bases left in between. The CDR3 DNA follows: TGTGCCACCAGCAGAGATGGTTACCTGAGCTCCTATAATTCACCCCTCCACTTT. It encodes CATSRDGYLSSYNSPLHF.

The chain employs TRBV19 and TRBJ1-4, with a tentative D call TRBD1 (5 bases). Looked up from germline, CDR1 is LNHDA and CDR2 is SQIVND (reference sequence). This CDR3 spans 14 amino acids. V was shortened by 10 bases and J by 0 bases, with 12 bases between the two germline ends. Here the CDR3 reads CATATRATNEKLFF. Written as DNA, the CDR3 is TGTGCCACCGCGACCAGGGCAACTAATGAAAAACTGTTTTTT.

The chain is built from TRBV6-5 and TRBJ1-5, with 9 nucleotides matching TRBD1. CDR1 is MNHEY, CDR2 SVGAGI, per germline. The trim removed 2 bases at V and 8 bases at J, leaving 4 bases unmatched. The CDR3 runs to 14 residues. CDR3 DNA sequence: TGTGCCAGCAGTTACATAACAGGGGGCGAGCCCCAGCATTTT. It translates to CASSYITGGEPQHF.

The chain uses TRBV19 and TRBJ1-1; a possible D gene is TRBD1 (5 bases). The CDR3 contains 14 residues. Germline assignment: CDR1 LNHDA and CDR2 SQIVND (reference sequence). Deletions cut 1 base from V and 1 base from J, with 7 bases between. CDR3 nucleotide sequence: TGTGCCAGTAGTATAGTAACAGGGAACACTGAAGCTTTCTTT. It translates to CASSIVTGNTEAFF.

The CDR3 region has the DNA TGTGCCAGCAGCCAAGAGTCCTTAGCGGGAGTATGGAAGACCCAGTACTTC. Protein: CASSQESLAGVWKTQYF. The V gene is TRBV3-1 (or the pseudogene TRBV3-2), the J gene TRBJ2-5; the match to TRBD2 covers 9 bases. The CDR3 extends over 17 amino acids. Germline CDR1 is LGHDT and CDR2 is YNNKEL (reference sequence). Trimming at V came to 0 bases and at J to 6 bases, leaving 11 bases not matched to a gene.

The CDR3 DNA sequence: TGCGCCAGCGGGAACGCAGGAAGACTGGATCCAGATACGCAGTATTTT. As protein: CASGNAGRLDPDTQYF. This chain uses TRBV5-1 with TRBJ2-3; no definite D call. This CDR3 region has 16 residues. Germline assignment: CDR1 SGHRS and CDR2 YFSETQ. V was shortened by 7 bases and J by 4 bases, with 22 bases between the two germline ends.

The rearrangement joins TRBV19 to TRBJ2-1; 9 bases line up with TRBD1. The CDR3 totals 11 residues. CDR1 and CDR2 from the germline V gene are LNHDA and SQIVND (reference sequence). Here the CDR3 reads CATLDRGRKFF. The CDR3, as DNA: TGTGCTACATTGGACAGGGGTCGAAAGTTCTTC.

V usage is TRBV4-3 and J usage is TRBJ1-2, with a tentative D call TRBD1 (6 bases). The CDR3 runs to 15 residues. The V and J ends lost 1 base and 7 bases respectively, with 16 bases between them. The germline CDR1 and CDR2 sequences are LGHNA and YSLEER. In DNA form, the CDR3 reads TGCGCCAGCAGCCAAGGGGGGCGGGGTCCCGGTGGCTACACCTTC. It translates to CASSQGGRGPGGYTF.

CDR3 DNA: TGTGCCAGTAGTATGCCCCCGGGGACCCACAATTCACCCCTCCACTTT. Translation gives CASSMPPGTHNSPLHF. The chain employs TRBV19 and TRBJ1-6; TRBD1 is a possible D gene (5 bases). The V gene lost 3 bases and the J gene lost 7 bases, with 16 bases spanning the gap. CDR1 LNHDA and CDR2 SQIVND come from the germline V gene (reference sequence). CDR3 length: 16 residues.

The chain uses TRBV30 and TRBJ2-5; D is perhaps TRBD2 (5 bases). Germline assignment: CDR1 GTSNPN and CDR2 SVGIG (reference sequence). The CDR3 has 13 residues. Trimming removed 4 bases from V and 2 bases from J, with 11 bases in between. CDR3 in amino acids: CAWTWEPQETQYF. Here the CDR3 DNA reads TGTGCCTGGACTTGGGAGCCACAAGAGACCCAGTACTTC.

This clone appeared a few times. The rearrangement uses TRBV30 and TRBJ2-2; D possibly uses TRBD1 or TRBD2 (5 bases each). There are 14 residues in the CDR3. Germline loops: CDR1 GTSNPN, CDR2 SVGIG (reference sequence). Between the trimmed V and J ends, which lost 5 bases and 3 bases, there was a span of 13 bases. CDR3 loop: CAWPRDGDTGELFF. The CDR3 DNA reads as TGTGCCTGGCCTCGGGACGGAGACACCGGGGAGCTGTTTTTT.

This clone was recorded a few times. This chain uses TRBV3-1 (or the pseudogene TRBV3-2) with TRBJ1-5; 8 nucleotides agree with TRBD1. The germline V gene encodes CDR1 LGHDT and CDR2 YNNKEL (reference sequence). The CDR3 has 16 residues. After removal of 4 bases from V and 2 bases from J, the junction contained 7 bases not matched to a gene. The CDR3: CASSRGQGVRNQPQHF. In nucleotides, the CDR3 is TGTGCCAGCAGCCGCGGACAGGGTGTGCGCAATCAGCCCCAGCATTTT.

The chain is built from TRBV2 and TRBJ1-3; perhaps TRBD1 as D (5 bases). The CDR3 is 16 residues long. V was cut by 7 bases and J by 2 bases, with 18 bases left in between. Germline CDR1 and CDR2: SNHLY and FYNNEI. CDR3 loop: CASTRALGPTGNTIYF. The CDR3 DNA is TGTGCCAGCACCCGGGCCCTGGGACCGACTGGAAACACCATATATTTT.

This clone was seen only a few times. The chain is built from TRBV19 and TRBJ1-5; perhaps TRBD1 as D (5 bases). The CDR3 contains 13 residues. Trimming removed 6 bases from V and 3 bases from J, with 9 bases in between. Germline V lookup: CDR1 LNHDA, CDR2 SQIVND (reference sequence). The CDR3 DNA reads TGTGCCAGTAGCGGGGGACTCAATCAGCCCCAGCATTTT. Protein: CASSGGLNQPQHF.

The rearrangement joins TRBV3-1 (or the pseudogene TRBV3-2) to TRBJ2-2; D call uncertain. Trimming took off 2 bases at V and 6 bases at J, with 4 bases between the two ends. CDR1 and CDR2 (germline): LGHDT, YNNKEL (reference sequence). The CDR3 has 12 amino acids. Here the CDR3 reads CASSQLPGELFF. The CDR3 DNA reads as TGTGCCAGCAGCCAACTTCCCGGGGAGCTGTTTTTT.